Listed below are T cell receptor beta chains from one sample, sequenced in a study of blood T cell repertoires in COVID-19. Sequenced by immunoSEQ multiplex PCR; TCRdb stores in-frame clones only, minus some. The data show 100,000 to 150,000 clones, with about four fifths seen just once and approximately 18% held by the top ten. Sequenced sample: peripheral blood. The receptors originated from a man aged 25 to 40 with COVID-19, enrolled during active disease. Each CDR3 is given with its conserved first and last residue. The D gene is left open where the match is weak. Clone size appears in some rows only: once, few, many, or a class for an expanded clone.

J: TRBJ1-6
V: TRBV11-3
D: TRBD1
size: .
CDR3: CASSFAQGANSPLHF
DNA: TGTGCCAGCAGCTTTGCCCAGGGGGCAAATTCACCCCTCCACTTT

J: TRBJ1-2
V: TRBV28
D: TRBD1
size: .
CDR3: CASRTGGYVYGYTF
DNA: TGTGCCAGCAGGACAGGGGGTTATGTCTATGGCTACACCTTC

J: TRBJ2-7
V: TRBV12-3/TRBV12-4
D: .
size: .
CDR3: CASSFDQGREQYF
DNA: TGTGCCAGCAGTTTTGATCAGGGGAGAGAGCAGTACTTC

J: TRBJ2-4
V: TRBV7-3
D: TRBD2
size: .
CDR3: CASSLASGAKNIQYF
DNA: TGTGCCAGCAGCTTGGCTAGCGGAGCCAAAAACATTCAGTACTTC

J: TRBJ1-6
V: TRBV13
D: .
size: .
CDR3: CASSLGQNSPLHF
DNA: TGTGCCAGCAGCTTAGGCCAGAATTCACCCCTCCACTTT

J: TRBJ2-6
V: TRBV15
D: .
size: few
CDR3: CATSLGQGYGANVLTF
DNA: TGTGCCACCAGCCTGGGGCAGGGATATGGGGCCAACGTCCTGACTTTC

J: TRBJ2-2
V: TRBV5-1
D: .
size: .
CDR3: CASSRDTGELFF
DNA: TGCGCCAGCAGCCGAGACACCGGGGAGCTGTTTTTT

J: TRBJ1-3
V: TRBV12-3/TRBV12-4
D: .
size: .
CDR3: CASGLNSGNTIYF
DNA: TGTGCGTCCGGACTCAATTCTGGAAACACCATATATTTT

J: TRBJ2-5
V: TRBV3-1/TRBV3-2
D: TRBD1
size: .
CDR3: CASSPSDRSQETQYF
DNA: TGTGCCAGCAGCCCTTCGGACAGGAGCCAAGAGACCCAGTACTTC

J: TRBJ2-3
V: TRBV7-9
D: .
size: .
CDR3: CASSLDSNTDTQYF
DNA: TGTGCCAGCAGCTTAGACTCCAACACAGATACGCAGTATTTT

J: TRBJ2-7
V: TRBV18
D: .
size: .
CDR3: CASSPGRGEYEQYF
DNA: TGTGCCAGCTCACCAGGCAGGGGAGAGTACGAGCAGTACTTC

J: TRBJ1-2
V: TRBV20-1
D: TRBD1
size: .
CDR3: CRVQGGYGYTF
DNA: TGCAGGGTCCAGGGGGGATATGGCTACACCTTC

J: TRBJ2-7
V: TRBV18
D: TRBD2
size: .
CDR3: CASSLGTSREQYF
DNA: TGTGCCAGCTCGCTTGGGACTAGCCGCGAGCAGTACTTC

J: TRBJ1-4
V: TRBV9
D: TRBD1
size: .
CDR3: CASRVRQGLIGMHEKLFF
DNA: TGTGCCAGCAGGGTACGACAGGGCCTGATAGGTATGCATGAAAAACTGTTTTTT

J: TRBJ1-2
V: TRBV11-2
D: .
size: .
CDR3: CASSFGTRYGYTF
DNA: TGTGCCAGCAGCTTCGGGACAAGATATGGCTACACCTTC

J: TRBJ2-3
V: TRBV5-6
D: .
size: .
CDR3: CASSLGSRTATDTQYF
DNA: TGTGCCAGCAGCTTGGGGTCACGGACTGCCACAGATACGCAGTATTTT

J: TRBJ2-1
V: TRBV7-7
D: TRBD1
size: few
CDR3: CASSQDRGNEQFF
DNA: TGTGCTAGCAGTCAAGACAGGGGCAATGAGCAGTTCTTC

J: TRBJ1-1
V: TRBV5-1
D: .
size: .
CDR3: CASSFDMNTEAFF
DNA: TGCGCCAGCAGCTTTGACATGAACACTGAAGCTTTCTTT

J: TRBJ2-7
V: TRBV19
D: .
size: .
CDR3: CASSTGHRDEQYF
DNA: TGTGCCAGTAGTACGGGACACAGAGACGAGCAGTACTTC

J: TRBJ1-4
V: TRBV7-2
D: .
size: .
CDR3: CASSLGITAPNEKLFF
DNA: TGTGCCAGCAGCTTAGGGATCACAGCCCCTAATGAAAAACTGTTTTTT

J: TRBJ2-1
V: TRBV19
D: .
size: .
CDR3: CASSIFPDSSYNEQFF
DNA: TGTGCCAGTAGTATTTTTCCGGACAGCTCCTACAATGAGCAGTTCTTC

J: TRBJ1-1
V: TRBV21-1
D: .
size: .
CDR3: CASSNRSEEAEAFF
DNA: TGTGCCAGCAGCAATCGGTCAGAGGAAGCTGAAGCTTTCTTT

J: TRBJ2-3
V: TRBV13
D: TRBD2
size: .
CDR3: CASSAFTSGDPRGTQYF
DNA: TGTGCCAGCAGCGCTTTCACTAGCGGGGACCCGCGGGGTACGCAGTATTTT

J: TRBJ1-1
V: TRBV11-3
D: TRBD1
size: once
CDR3: CASSLQDRVLTEAFF
DNA: TGTGCCAGCAGCTTGCAGGACAGGGTTCTTACTGAAGCTTTCTTT

J: TRBJ1-1
V: TRBV7-9
D: .
size: many
CDR3: CASSLAGEAFF
DNA: TGTGCCAGCAGCTTAGCCGGTGAAGCTTTCTTT

J: TRBJ2-7
V: TRBV19
D: TRBD1
size: .
CDR3: CASSMTGRNPYEQYF
DNA: TGTGCCAGTAGTATGACAGGGCGGAACCCCTACGAGCAGTACTTC

J: TRBJ1-2
V: TRBV16
D: .
size: .
CDR3: CASSQSEGAFYGYTF
DNA: TGTGCCAGCAGCCAATCGGAAGGGGCGTTCTATGGCTACACCTTC

J: TRBJ1-6
V: TRBV7-6
D: .
size: few
CDR3: CASSLAGLGEGSPLHF
DNA: TGTGCCAGCAGCTTAGCCGGGCTCGGAGAGGGTTCACCCCTCCACTTT

J: TRBJ1-1
V: TRBV19
D: .
size: .
CDR3: CASREQGRNTEAFF
DNA: TGTGCCAGTAGGGAACAGGGACGCAACACTGAAGCTTTCTTT

J: TRBJ2-7
V: TRBV28
D: TRBD2
size: .
CDR3: CASSEVRGVKYEQYF
DNA: TGTGCCAGCAGTGAGGTTCGGGGGGTGAAGTACGAGCAGTACTTC

J: TRBJ2-3
V: TRBV27
D: .
size: .
CDR3: CASSPRDWGADTQYF
DNA: TGTGCCAGCAGTCCCCGGGACTGGGGTGCAGATACGCAGTATTTT

J: TRBJ1-5
V: TRBV5-6
D: TRBD1
size: .
CDR3: CASSLGQGMQPQHF
DNA: TGTGCCAGCAGCTTGGGACAGGGAATGCAGCCCCAGCATTTT

J: TRBJ2-5
V: TRBV7-7
D: .
size: once
CDR3: CASSLQGGGETQYF
DNA: TGTGCCAGCAGCTTACAGGGGGGTGGGGAGACCCAGTACTTC

J: TRBJ2-1
V: TRBV7-9
D: TRBD2
size: .
CDR3: CASTRTSGPYNEQFF
DNA: TGTGCCAGCACTCGGACTAGCGGACCTTACAATGAGCAGTTCTTC

J: TRBJ1-6
V: TRBV30
D: TRBD1
size: .
CDR3: CAWWDSLSPLHF
DNA: TGTGCCTGGTGGGACAGTTTGTCACCCCTCCACTTT

J: TRBJ2-2
V: TRBV3-1/TRBV3-2
D: TRBD2
size: .
CDR3: CASTPGGADTGELFF
DNA: TGTGCCAGCACCCCGGGGGGGGCGGACACCGGGGAGCTGTTTTTT

J: TRBJ1-1
V: TRBV7-3
D: .
size: .
CDR3: CASSLSKQGNTEAFF
DNA: TGTGCCAGCAGCTTATCCAAACAGGGTAACACTGAAGCTTTCTTT

J: TRBJ2-1
V: TRBV12-2
D: .
size: .
CDR3: CASRLVAGLGYNEQFF
DNA: TGTGCAAGTCGCTTAGTCGCGGGGCTAGGATACAATGAGCAGTTCTTC

J: TRBJ2-7
V: TRBV28
D: .
size: once
CDR3: CASSLGRGSYEQYF
DNA: TGTGCCAGCAGTCTAGGAAGGGGTTCCTACGAGCAGTACTTC

J: TRBJ2-1
V: TRBV6-1
D: .
size: once
CDR3: CASSEEPDSYNEQFF
DNA: TGTGCCAGCAGTGAAGAGCCGGACAGCTACAATGAGCAGTTCTTC

J: TRBJ1-2
V: TRBV24-1
D: .
size: .
CDR3: CATSQGVGYTF
DNA: TGTGCCACCAGTCAAGGGGTTGGCTACACCTTC

J: TRBJ1-5
V: TRBV4-1
D: .
size: .
CDR3: CASSHIGGAGSNQPQHF
DNA: TGCGCCAGCAGTCACATCGGGGGGGCAGGGAGCAATCAGCCCCAGCATTTT

J: TRBJ1-1
V: TRBV15
D: .
size: .
CDR3: CATSRWPGNTEAFF
DNA: TGTGCCACCAGCAGGTGGCCGGGTAACACTGAAGCTTTCTTT

J: TRBJ2-7
V: TRBV30
D: .
size: .
CDR3: CAWTRDLDSYEQYF
DNA: TGTGCCTGGACCCGGGACTTAGACTCCTACGAGCAGTACTTC

J: TRBJ2-7
V: TRBV18
D: TRBD1
size: few
CDR3: CASLRTGDSYEQYF
DNA: TGTGCCAGCTTACGGACAGGGGACTCCTACGAGCAGTACTTC

J: TRBJ2-7
V: TRBV4-1
D: TRBD1
size: .
CDR3: CASSQVRTGAYEQYF
DNA: TGCGCCAGCAGCCAAGTTAGGACAGGTGCCTACGAGCAGTACTTC

J: TRBJ1-4
V: TRBV3-1/TRBV3-2
D: .
size: .
CDR3: CASSQARAVTNEKLFF
DNA: TGTGCCAGCAGCCAGGCCAGGGCGGTCACTAATGAAAAACTGTTTTTT